The clone carrying this T cell receptor beta chain was seen at least ten times. The investigators amplified TCR beta CDR3 regions from RNA transcripts. With the HTBI primer set, the TCR CDR3 went through a first round of RT-PCR. TCRdb reprocessed the multiplex PCR reads with MiXCR, giving one entry per CDR3 protein. The sample includes approximately 350,000 distinct CDR3 sequences, about 16% seen only once; the top ten take roughly 19%. The source of the sample is a study of T cells in Graves' hyperthyroidism and ophthalmopathy. Under 3 months was the duration of disease in ophthalmopathy patients, who also had a Clinical Activity Score of at least 3 and a NOSPECS grade of at least 4. Clinical symptoms, serum thyroxine, TRAb, thyroid ultrasound and orbital computed tomography established diagnosis. Specimen: blood. The receptor comes from a woman aged 55-69 years with Graves' ophthalmopathy.

Here the CDR3 reads CSATSGSPSTDTQYF. The CDR3 region has the DNA TGCAGTGCAACCAGCGGGAGCCCTTCCACAGATACGCAGTATTTT. This chain joins TRBV20-1 and TRBJ2-3; 8 nucleotides align to TRBD2. This CDR3 spans 15 amino acids. Germline CDR1 is DFQATT and CDR2 is SNEGSKA (reference sequence). J lost 2 bases, V lost 6 bases, and 10 bases had no gene match.